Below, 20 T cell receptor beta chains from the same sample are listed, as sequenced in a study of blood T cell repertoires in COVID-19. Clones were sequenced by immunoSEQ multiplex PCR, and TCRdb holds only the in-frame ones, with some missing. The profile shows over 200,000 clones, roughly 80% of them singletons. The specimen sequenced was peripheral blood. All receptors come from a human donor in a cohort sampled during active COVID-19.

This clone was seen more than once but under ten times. In DNA form, the CDR3 reads TGTGCCAGCAGTCACGGGACAGGGGTCGTTCAGCCCCAGCATTTT. Translated, it gives CASSHGTGVVQPQHF. The genes are TRBV28 and TRBJ1-5, with 10 nucleotides matching TRBD1. The CDR3 is made up of 15 amino acids. The V segment lost 5 bases and the J segment 6 bases; nucleotides outside the gene matches: 7. The germline V gene encodes CDR1 MDHEN and CDR2 SYDVKM.

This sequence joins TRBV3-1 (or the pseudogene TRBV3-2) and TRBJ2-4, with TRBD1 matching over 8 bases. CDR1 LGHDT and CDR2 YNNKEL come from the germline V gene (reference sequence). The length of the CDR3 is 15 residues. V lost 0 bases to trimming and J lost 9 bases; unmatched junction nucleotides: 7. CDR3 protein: CASSQDYRGTSIQYF. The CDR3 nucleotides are TGTGCCAGCAGCCAAGACTACAGGGGGACGAGCATTCAGTACTTC.

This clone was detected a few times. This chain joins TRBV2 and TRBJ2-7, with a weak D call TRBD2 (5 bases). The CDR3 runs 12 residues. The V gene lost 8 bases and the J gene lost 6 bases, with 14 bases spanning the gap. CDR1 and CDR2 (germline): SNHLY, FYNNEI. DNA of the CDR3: TGTGCCAGCCGGGGTGGGCGTAGCGAGCAGTACTTC. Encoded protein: CASRGGRSEQYF. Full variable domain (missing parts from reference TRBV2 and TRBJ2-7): EPEVTQTPSHQVTQMGQEVILRCVPISNHLYFYWYRQILGQKVEFLVSFYNNEISEKSEIFDDQFSVERPDGSNFTLKIRSTKLEDSAMYFCASRGGRSEQYFGPGTRLTVT.

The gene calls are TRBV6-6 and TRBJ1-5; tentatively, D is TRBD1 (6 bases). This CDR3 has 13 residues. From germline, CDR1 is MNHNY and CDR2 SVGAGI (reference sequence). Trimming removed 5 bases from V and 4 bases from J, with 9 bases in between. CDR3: CASSHTGNQPQHF. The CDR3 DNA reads TGTGCCAGCAGTCATACAGGGAATCAGCCCCAGCATTTT.

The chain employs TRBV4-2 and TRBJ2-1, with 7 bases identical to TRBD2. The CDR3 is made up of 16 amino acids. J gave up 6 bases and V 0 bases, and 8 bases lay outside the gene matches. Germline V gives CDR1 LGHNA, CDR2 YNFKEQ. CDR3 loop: CASSQDGLADINEQFF. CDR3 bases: TGTGCCAGCAGCCAAGATGGGCTAGCGGACATCAATGAGCAGTTCTTC.

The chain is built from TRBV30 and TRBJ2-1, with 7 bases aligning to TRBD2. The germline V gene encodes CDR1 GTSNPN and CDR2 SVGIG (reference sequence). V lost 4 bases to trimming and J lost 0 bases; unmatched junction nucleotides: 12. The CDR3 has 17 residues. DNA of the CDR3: TGTGCCTGGAATGGCGGGCAGGGCGGGAGCTCCTACAATGAGCAGTTCTTC. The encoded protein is CAWNGGQGGSSYNEQFF.

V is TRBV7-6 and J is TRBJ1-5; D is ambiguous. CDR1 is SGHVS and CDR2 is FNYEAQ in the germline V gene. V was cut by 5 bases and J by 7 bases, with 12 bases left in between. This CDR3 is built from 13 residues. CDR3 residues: CASSTQAGQPQHF. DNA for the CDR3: TGTGCCAGCAGCACCCAGGCCGGCCAGCCCCAGCATTTT.

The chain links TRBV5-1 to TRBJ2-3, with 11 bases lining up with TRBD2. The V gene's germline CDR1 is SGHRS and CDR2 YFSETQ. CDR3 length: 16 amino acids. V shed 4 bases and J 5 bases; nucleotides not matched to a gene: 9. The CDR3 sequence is CASSPLTSGRGDTQYF. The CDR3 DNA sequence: TGCGCCAGCAGCCCCCTTACTAGCGGGAGAGGAGATACGCAGTATTTT.

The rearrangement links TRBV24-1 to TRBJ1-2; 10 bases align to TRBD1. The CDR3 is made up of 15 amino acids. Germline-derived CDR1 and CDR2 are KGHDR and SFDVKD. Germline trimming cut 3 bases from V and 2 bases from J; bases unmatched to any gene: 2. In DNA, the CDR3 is TGTGCCACCAGTGATCCGGGACAGGGGAACTATGGCTACACCTTC. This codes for CATSDPGQGNYGYTF.

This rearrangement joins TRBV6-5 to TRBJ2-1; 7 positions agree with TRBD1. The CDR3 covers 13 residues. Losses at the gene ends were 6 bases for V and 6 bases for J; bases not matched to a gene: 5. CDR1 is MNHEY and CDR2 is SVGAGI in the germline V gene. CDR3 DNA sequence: TGTGCCAGCAGGTTGACAGGGATCAATGAGCAGTTCTTC. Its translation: CASRLTGINEQFF.

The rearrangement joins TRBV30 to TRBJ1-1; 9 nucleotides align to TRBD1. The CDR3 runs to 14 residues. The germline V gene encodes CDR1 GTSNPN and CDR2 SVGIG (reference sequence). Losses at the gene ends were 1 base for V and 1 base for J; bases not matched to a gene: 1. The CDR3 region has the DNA TGTGCCTGGAGTGAGGGACAGGGGAACACTGAAGCTTTCTTT. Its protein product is CAWSEGQGNTEAFF.

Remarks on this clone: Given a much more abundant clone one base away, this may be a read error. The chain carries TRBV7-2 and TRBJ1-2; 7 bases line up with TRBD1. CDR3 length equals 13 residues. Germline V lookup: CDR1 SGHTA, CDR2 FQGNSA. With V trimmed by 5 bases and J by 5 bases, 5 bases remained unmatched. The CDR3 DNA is TGTGCCAGCAGCCCCGGGACAGTATATGGCTACACCTTC. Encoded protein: CASSPGTVYGYTF.

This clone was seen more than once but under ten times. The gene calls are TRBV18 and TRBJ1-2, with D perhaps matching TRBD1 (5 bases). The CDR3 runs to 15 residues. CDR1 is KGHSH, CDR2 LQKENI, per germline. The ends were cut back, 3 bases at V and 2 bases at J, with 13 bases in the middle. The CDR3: CASSPRGAENYGYTF. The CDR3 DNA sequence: TGTGCCAGCTCACCGCGGGGCGCAGAAAACTATGGCTACACCTTC.

The CDR3 region has the DNA TGCAGTGCCCCCCGGCAAGAGACCCAGTACTTC. This gives the protein CSAPRQETQYF. V and J are TRBV20-1 and TRBJ2-5, with D unresolved. Trimming pared 6 bases from V and 2 bases from J, leaving 7 bases between. The CDR3 has 11 residues. Germline CDR1 reads DFQATT; CDR2 reads SNEGSKA (reference sequence).

The CDR3 nucleotides read TGCAGCGTTGAAGAGGGGGACAGCAGAAAATCCTACGAGCAGTACTTC. Translating gives CSVEEGDSRKSYEQYF. The chain uses TRBV29-1 and TRBJ2-7; 7 nucleotides match TRBD1. This CDR3 region has 16 residues. Germline CDR1 SQVTM, CDR2 ANQGSEA. The V and J ends lost 0 bases and 1 base, in that order; junction bases with no gene match: 9.

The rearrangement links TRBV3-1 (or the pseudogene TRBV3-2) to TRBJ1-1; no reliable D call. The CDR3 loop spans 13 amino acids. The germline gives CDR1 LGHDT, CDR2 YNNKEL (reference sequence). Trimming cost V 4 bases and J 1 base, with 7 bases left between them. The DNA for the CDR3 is TGTGCCAGCAGCCCTATTCCGAACACTGAAGCTTTCTTT. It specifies CASSPIPNTEAFF.

CDR3 sequence reads: CASLDRTGANVLTF. CDR3 DNA sequence: TGTGCCAGTCTGGACAGAACTGGGGCCAACGTCCTGACTTTC. V usage is TRBV19 and J usage is TRBJ2-6, with D possibly TRBD1 on 6 matching bases. Per germline, CDR1 LNHDA and CDR2 SQIVND (reference sequence). The germline V and J ends were trimmed by 8 bases and 2 bases, with 10 bases remaining between them. This CDR3 contains 14 residues.

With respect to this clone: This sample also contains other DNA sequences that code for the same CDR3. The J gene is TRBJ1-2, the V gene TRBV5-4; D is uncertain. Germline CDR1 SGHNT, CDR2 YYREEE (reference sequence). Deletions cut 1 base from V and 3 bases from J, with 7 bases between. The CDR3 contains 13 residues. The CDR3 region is CASSLYRDYGYTF. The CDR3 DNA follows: TGTGCCAGCAGCTTGTACCGCGACTATGGCTACACCTTC.

In DNA form, the CDR3 reads TGTGCCAGCAGTTACTCGATATTCCGGGGATCCTATGGCTACACCTTC. Its protein is CASSYSIFRGSYGYTF. The chain combines TRBV6-2 or TRBV6-3 with TRBJ1-2; D unresolved. Germline-derived CDR1 and CDR2 are MNHEY and SVGEGT. Trimming cost V 0 bases and J 4 bases, with 15 bases left between them. The CDR3 totals 16 residues.

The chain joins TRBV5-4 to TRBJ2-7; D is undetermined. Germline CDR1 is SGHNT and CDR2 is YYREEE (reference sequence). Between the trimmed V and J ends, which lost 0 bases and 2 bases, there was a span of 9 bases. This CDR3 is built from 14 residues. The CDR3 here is CASSLAHYPYEQYF. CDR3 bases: TGTGCCAGCAGCTTGGCGCACTACCCCTACGAGCAGTACTTC.